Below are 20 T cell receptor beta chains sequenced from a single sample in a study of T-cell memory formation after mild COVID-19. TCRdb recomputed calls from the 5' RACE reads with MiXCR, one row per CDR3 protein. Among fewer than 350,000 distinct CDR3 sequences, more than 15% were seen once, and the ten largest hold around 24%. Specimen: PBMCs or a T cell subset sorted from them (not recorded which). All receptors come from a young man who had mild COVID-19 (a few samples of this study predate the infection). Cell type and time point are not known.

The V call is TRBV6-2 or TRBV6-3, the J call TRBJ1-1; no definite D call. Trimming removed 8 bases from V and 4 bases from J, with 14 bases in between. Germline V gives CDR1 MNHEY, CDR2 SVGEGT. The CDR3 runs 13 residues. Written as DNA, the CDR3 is TGTGCCAGCGCCTCACTCGCGCGCACTGAAGCTTTCTTT. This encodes CASASLARTEAFF.

CDR3 in amino acids: CASSFGGIAGGKYTQYF. The CDR3 region has the DNA TGCGCCAGCAGCTTTGGAGGCATAGCGGGGGGGAAATATACGCAGTATTTT. The rearrangement joins TRBV5-1 to TRBJ2-3; 11 bases are a match to TRBD2. This CDR3 has 17 amino acids. The germline CDR1 and CDR2 sequences are SGHRS and YFSETQ. V trimming: 2 bases; J trimming: 7 bases; junction bases outside the gene matches: 12.

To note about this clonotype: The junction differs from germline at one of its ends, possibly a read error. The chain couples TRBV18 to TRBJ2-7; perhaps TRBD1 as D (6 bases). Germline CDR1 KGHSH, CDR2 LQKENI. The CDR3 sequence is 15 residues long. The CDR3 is CASSPPGQRSSEQYF. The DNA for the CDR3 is TGTGCCAGCTCACCACCTGGACAGCGATCCTCCGAGCAGTACTTC.

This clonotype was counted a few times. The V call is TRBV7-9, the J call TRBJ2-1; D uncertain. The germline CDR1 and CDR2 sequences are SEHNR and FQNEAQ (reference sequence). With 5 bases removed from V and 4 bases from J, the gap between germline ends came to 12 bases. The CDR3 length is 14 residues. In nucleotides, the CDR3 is TGTGCCAGCAGCACTCAGCAAGGATACAATGAGCAGTTCTTC. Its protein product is CASSTQQGYNEQFF. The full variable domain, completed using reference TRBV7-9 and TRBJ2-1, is DTGVSQNPRHKITKRGQNVTFRCDPISEHNRLYWYRQTLGQGPEFLTYFQNEAQLEKSRLLSDRFSAERPKGSFSTLEIQRTEQGDSAMYLCASSTQQGYNEQFFGPGTRLTVL.

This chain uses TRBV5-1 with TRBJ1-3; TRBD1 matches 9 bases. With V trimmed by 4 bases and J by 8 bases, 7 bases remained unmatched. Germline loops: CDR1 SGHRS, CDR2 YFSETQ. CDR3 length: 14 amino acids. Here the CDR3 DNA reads TGCGCCAGCAGCCCCGGGACAGGGAGGCACACCATATATTTT. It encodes CASSPGTGRHTIYF.

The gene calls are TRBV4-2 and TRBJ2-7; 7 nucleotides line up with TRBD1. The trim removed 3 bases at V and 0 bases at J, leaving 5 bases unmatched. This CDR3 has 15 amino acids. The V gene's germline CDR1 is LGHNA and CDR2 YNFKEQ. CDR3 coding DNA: TGTGCCAGCAGCCAGGCCGGGACAGACTCCTACGAGCAGTACTTC. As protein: CASSQAGTDSYEQYF.

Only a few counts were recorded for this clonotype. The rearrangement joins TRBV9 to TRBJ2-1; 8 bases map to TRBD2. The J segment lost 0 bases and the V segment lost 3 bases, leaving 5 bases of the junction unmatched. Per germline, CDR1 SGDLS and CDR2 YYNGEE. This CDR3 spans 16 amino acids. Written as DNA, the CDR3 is TGTGCCAGCAGCGGGACTAGCCCTAGCTCCTACAATGAGCAGTTCTTC. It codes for CASSGTSPSSYNEQFF.

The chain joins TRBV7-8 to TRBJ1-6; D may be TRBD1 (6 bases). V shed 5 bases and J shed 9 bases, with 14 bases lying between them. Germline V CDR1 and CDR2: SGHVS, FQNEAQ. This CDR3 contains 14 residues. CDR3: CASSIGTTGSPLHF. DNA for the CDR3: TGTGCCAGCAGCATCGGGACAACCGGTTCACCCCTCCACTTT. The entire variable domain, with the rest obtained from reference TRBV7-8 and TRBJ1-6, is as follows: GAGVSQSPRYKVAKRGQDVALRCDPISGHVSLFWYQQALGQGPEFLTYFQNEAQLDKSGLPSDRFFAERPEGSVSTLKIQRTQQEDSAVYLCASSIGTTGSPLHFGNGTRLTVT.

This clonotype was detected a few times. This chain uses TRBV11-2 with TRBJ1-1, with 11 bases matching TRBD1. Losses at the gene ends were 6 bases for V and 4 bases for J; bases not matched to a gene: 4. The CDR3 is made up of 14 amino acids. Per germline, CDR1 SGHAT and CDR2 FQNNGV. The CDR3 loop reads CASRPGTGGTEAFF. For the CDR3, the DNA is TGTGCCAGCAGACCCGGGACAGGGGGCACTGAAGCTTTCTTT. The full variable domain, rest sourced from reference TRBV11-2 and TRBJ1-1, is EAGVAQSPRYKIIEKRQSVAFWCNPISGHATLYWYQQILGQGPKLLIQFQNNGVVDDSQLPKDRFSAERLKGVDSTLKIQPAKLEDSAVYLCASRPGTGGTEAFFGQGTRLTVV.

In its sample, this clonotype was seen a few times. CDR3 nucleotides: TGTGCCAGCAGCTCACGGGTGGGGACGGCCGGGGAGCTGTTTTTT. As protein: CASSSRVGTAGELFF. The gene calls are TRBV7-9 and TRBJ2-2; D might be TRBD1 or TRBD2, each matching 5 bases. Trimming took 4 bases from V and 6 from J, leaving 15 bases between them. Per germline, CDR1 SEHNR and CDR2 FQNEAQ (reference sequence). The CDR3 is 15 amino acids.

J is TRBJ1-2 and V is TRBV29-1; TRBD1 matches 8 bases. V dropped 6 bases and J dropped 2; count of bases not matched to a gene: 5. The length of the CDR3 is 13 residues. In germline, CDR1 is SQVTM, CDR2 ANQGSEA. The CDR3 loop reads CSVPRQGNYGYTF. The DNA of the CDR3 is TGCAGCGTCCCTCGACAGGGGAACTATGGCTACACCTTC.

The CDR3 coding sequence is TGTGCCATCAGTGAGCGAGGTAATAGCAATCAGCCCCAGCATTTT. Its protein product is CAISERGNSNQPQHF. The V gene is TRBV10-3, the J gene TRBJ1-5; D is unclear. V dropped 2 bases and J dropped 0 bases, with 8 bases sitting between them. This CDR3 spans 15 amino acids. Germline CDR1 ENHRY, CDR2 SYGVKD.

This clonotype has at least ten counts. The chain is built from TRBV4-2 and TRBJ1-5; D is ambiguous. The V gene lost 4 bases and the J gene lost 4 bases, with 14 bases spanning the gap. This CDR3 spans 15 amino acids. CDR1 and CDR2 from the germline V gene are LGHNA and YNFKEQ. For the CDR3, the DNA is TGTGCCAGCAGCCGGATAGACGGCCCAAATCAGCCCCAGCATTTT. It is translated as CASSRIDGPNQPQHF.

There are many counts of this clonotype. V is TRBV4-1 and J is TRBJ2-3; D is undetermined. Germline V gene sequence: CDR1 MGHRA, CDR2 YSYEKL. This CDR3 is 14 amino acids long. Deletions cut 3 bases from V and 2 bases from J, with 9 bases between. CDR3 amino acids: CASSQNVATDTQYF. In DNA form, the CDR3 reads TGCGCCAGCAGCCAGAACGTAGCCACAGATACGCAGTATTTT.

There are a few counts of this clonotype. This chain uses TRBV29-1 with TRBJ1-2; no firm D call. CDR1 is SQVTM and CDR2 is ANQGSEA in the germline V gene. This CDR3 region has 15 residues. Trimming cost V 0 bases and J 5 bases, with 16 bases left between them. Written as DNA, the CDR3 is TGCAGCGTTGAAGAGGCGAACCGCCAAGGTTATGGCTACACCTTC. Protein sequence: CSVEEANRQGYGYTF. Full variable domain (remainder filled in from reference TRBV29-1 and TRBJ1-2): SAVISQKPSRDICQRGTSLTIQCQVDSQVTMMFWYRQQPGQSLTLIATANQGSEATYESGFVIDKFPISRPNLTFSTLTVSNMSPEDSSIYLCSVEEANRQGYGYTFGSGTRLTVV.

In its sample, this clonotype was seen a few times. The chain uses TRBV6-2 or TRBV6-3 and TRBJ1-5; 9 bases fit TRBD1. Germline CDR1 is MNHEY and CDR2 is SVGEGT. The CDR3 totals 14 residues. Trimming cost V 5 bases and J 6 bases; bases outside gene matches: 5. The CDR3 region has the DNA TGTGCCAGCAGTCAGGACAGGGGCCGTCAGCCCCAGCATTTT. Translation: CASSQDRGRQPQHF.

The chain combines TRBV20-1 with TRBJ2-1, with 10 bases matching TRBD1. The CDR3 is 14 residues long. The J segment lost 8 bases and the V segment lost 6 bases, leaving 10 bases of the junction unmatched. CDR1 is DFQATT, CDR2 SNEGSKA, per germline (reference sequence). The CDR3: CSAGGGTGADEQFF. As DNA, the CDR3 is TGCAGTGCGGGGGGTGGGACAGGGGCGGATGAGCAGTTCTTC.

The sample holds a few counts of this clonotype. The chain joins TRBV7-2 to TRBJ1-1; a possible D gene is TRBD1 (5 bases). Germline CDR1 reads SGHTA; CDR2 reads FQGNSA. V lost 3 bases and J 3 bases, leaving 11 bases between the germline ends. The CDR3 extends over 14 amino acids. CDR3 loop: CASSFGGRDTEAFF. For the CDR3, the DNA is TGTGCCAGCAGCTTTGGGGGACGGGACACTGAAGCTTTCTTT.

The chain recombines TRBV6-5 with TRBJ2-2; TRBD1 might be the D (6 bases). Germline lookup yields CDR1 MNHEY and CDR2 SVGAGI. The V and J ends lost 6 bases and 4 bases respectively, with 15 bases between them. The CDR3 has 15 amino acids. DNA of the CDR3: TGTGCCAGCAGCCCAAGCAGGGGTCCCACCGGGGAGCTGTTTTTT. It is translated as CASSPSRGPTGELFF.

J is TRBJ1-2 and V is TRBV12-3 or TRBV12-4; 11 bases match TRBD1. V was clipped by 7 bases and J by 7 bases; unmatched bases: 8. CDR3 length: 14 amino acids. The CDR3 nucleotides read TGTGCCAGCACATATTCCGGGACAGGGGGTGGCTACACCTTC. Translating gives CASTYSGTGGGYTF.